Below are 8 T cell receptor beta chains sequenced from a single sample in a study of immune characterization of retroperitoneal liposarcoma. TCRdb used MiXCR to reprocess the PCR reads, holding one entry per CDR3 protein. The sample lists around 7,000 distinct CDR3 sequences; about 29% were seen once. Sequencing was done on a sample of tumor tissue. Receptors originate from a female donor with retroperitoneal liposarcoma.

This clonotype was seen more than once but under ten times. At one end, the junction sequence differs from germline, possibly due to a read error. The chain is built from TRBV7-2 and TRBJ2-1; D ambiguous. CDR1 and CDR2 from the germline V gene are SGHTA and FQGNSA. The CDR3 has 18 amino acids. For the CDR3, the DNA is TGTGCCAGCAGCTCAACTCGCCAGAGTGTCTTAATTAATTCACCCCCCCACTTC. It is translated as CASSSTRQSVLINSPPHF.

By sample share, this clonotype is large. CDR3 bases: TGTGCCAGCACCCTAGGATACAATGAGCAGTTCTTC. It encodes CASTLGYNEQFF. The chain recombines TRBV7-2 with TRBJ2-1; D is uncertain. Trimming took off 7 bases at V and 4 bases at J, with 8 bases between the two ends. The CDR3 is 12 amino acids. Germline CDR1 is SGHTA and CDR2 is FQGNSA.

The V call is TRBV28, the J call TRBJ2-2; TRBD1 matches at 9 bases. CDR1 and CDR2 (germline): MDHEN, SYDVKM. J lost 7 bases, V lost 5 bases, and 8 bases had no gene match. This CDR3 contains 15 residues. The DNA of the CDR3 is TGTGCCAGCAGTCCGGGGGACAGGGTGAGCGGGGAGCTGTTTTTT. Its protein is CASSPGDRVSGELFF.

This clonotype was recorded at least ten times. The chain is built from TRBV27 and TRBJ1-2; possible D gene TRBD1, 6 bases. The germline gives CDR1 MNHEY, CDR2 SMNVEV (reference sequence). CDR3 length: 14 amino acids. Trimming cost V 6 bases and J 4 bases, with 15 bases left between them. Here the CDR3 reads CASRNPGHFYGYTF. In DNA, the CDR3 is TGTGCCAGCAGAAACCCGGGACACTTCTATGGCTACACCTTC.

This clonotype has a handful of counts. The chain combines TRBV27 with TRBJ2-1, with D unresolved. The germline gives CDR1 MNHEY, CDR2 SMNVEV (reference sequence). The length of the CDR3 is 14 residues. Trimming took 7 bases from V and 5 from J, leaving 15 bases between them. CDR3 in DNA: TGTGCCAGCAAACTTGGCGGTTTCAACAATGAGCAGTTCTTC. Protein product: CASKLGGFNNEQFF.

V and J are TRBV6-8 and TRBJ2-1; 10 positions agree with TRBD2. The germline V gene has CDR1 MNHGY and CDR2 SAAAGT. V was pared by 5 bases and J by 5 bases, with 9 bases of the junction left unmatched. The CDR3 contains 16 residues. As DNA, the CDR3 is TGTGCCAGCAGTGCTAGCGGGAGACGTGTGGACAATGAGCAGTTCTTC. Protein: CASSASGRRVDNEQFF.

This clonotype was seen ten or more times. The chain employs TRBV5-1 and TRBJ2-1; 13 bases align to TRBD2. The V and J ends lost 4 bases and 7 bases, in that order; junction bases with no gene match: 5. The CDR3 length is 15 residues. Germline-derived CDR1 and CDR2 are SGHRS and YFSETQ. CDR3 protein: CASSVLAGGRNEQFF. CDR3 nucleotides: TGCGCCAGCAGCGTACTAGCGGGAGGGCGAAATGAGCAGTTCTTC.

By proportion, this clonotype is medium-sized. This chain uses TRBV12-3 or TRBV12-4 with TRBJ2-1, with a weak D call TRBD1 (6 bases). The CDR3 loop spans 14 amino acids. V lost 4 bases, J lost 10 bases, and 17 bases lay in between. CDR3 sequence reads: CASSWMSGVYEQFF. The CDR3 region has the DNA TGTGCCAGCAGTTGGATGTCAGGGGTGTACGAGCAGTTCTTC.